Below, 17 T cell receptor beta chains from the same sample are listed, as sequenced in a study of T cell clonotyping in hematopoietic cell transplantation. Assay used: immunoSEQ multiplex PCR; TCRdb lists only in-frame clones, some missing. The repertoire holds 13,000 to 15,000 clones, with just over 95% as singletons. Sequenced material: peripheral blood mononuclear cells, taken 30 days after allogeneic stem cell transplant. These receptors originate from a female patient in her fifties or sixties who had an allogeneic stem cell transplant from an unrelated donor, so T cells may come from the graft donor. Some clones in this sample may be carry-over from other donors' samples.

The V gene is TRBV5-7, the J gene TRBJ1-1, with no clear D. TRBV5-7 is sorted into the ORF group, with uncertain function. The V end was cut by 2 bases, the J end by 7 bases, with 9 bases between. CDR3 length: 12 amino acids. CDR3 nucleotides: TGTGCCAGCAGCTTTGAGCGGATTGAAGCTTTCTTT. Translating it yields CASSFERIEAFF.

The chain links TRBV5-4 to TRBJ1-2, with a possible D match to TRBD1 (5 bases). Germline CDR1 is SGHNT and CDR2 is YYREEE (reference sequence). V was shortened by 4 bases and J by 4 bases, with 20 bases between the two germline ends. CDR3 size: 16 residues. CDR3 region: CASSTPGPRAFYGYTF. The CDR3 DNA follows: TGTGCCAGCAGCACTCCGGGACCGCGAGCTTTCTATGGCTACACCTTC. Full variable domain (remainder filled in from reference TRBV5-4 and TRBJ1-2): ETGVTQSPTHLIKTRGQQVTLRCSSQSGHNTVSWYQQALGQGPQFIFQYYREEENGRGNFPPRFSGLQFPNYSSELNVNALELDDSALYLCASSTPGPRAFYGYTFGSGTRLTVV.

J is TRBJ1-5 and V is TRBV7-8, with 8 nucleotides matching TRBD1. Germline-derived CDR1 and CDR2 are SGHVS and FQNEAQ. CDR3 length: 15 residues. The ends lost 3 bases at V and 5 bases at J; junction bases unmatched: 6. The chain's CDR3 is CASSFLTGVYQPQHF. As DNA, the CDR3 is TGTGCCAGCAGCTTTCTGACAGGGGTTTATCAGCCCCAGCATTTT.

This chain connects TRBV4-1 to TRBJ1-3; D remains unclear. The CDR3 runs 16 residues. Germline CDR1 reads MGHRA; CDR2 reads YSYEKL. Trimming took off 1 base at V and 8 bases at J, with 18 bases between the two ends. The CDR3: CASSQAFGSSVDTIYF. The CDR3 region has the DNA TGCGCCAGCAGCCAAGCTTTTGGGAGTTCGGTTGACACCATATATTTT.

The CDR3: CASMTGVTSYEQYF. CDR3 nucleotides: TGTGCCAGCATGACAGGCGTGACGTCCTACGAGCAGTACTTC. The chain employs TRBV2 and TRBJ2-7; tentative D call: TRBD1 (6 bases). V was pared by 7 bases and J by 1 base, with 14 bases between. Germline V lookup: CDR1 SNHLY, CDR2 FYNNEI. The CDR3 consists of 14 residues.

This chain links TRBV19 with TRBJ1-1, with D possibly being TRBD1 (5 bases). The CDR3 is 13 residues long. Germline V gene data show CDR1 as LNHDA and CDR2 as SQIVND (reference sequence). The V and J ends lost 7 bases and 2 bases respectively, with 11 bases between them. CDR3 coding DNA: TGTGCCAGTAAGAGGGGATATAACACTGAAGCTTTCTTT. As protein: CASKRGYNTEAFF.

V usage is TRBV19 and J usage is TRBJ1-6; D is unresolved. V gave up 5 bases and J gave up 0 bases, with 5 bases separating them. CDR3 size: 14 residues. Germline-derived CDR1 and CDR2 are LNHDA and SQIVND (reference sequence). The CDR3 DNA follows: TGTGCCAGTAGTGCCAGCTCCTATAATTCACCCCTCCACTTT. It encodes CASSASSYNSPLHF.

This chain uses TRBV6-5 with TRBJ1-5, with a weak D call TRBD1 (5 bases). The CDR3 length is 12 residues. From germline, CDR1 is MNHEY and CDR2 SVGAGI. Trimming shortened V by 8 bases and J by 4 bases, and 9 bases separated the two germline ends. CDR3 nucleotide sequence: TGTGCCAGCGGGACCGGAAATCAGCCCCAGCATTTT. Translation gives CASGTGNQPQHF.

CDR3 residues: CASSPRRWGSNQPQHF. In DNA, the CDR3 is TGTGCCAGCAGTCCCAGAAGGTGGGGTAGCAATCAGCCCCAGCATTTT. The J gene is TRBJ1-5, the V gene TRBV2; unclear D gene. CDR1 SNHLY and CDR2 FYNNEI come from the germline V gene. V lost 5 bases to trimming and J lost 0 bases, with 14 bases between them. This CDR3 region has 16 residues.

The CDR3 is CASSQGTFYGYTF. DNA for the CDR3: TGTGCCAGCAGTCAAGGGACATTCTATGGCTACACCTTC. V gene TRBV2 combines with J gene TRBJ1-2; tentative D call: TRBD1 (6 bases). The V end lost 5 bases, the J end lost 4 bases, and 11 bases lay between the germline ends. In germline, CDR1 is SNHLY, CDR2 FYNNEI. CDR3 length: 13 amino acids.

CDR3 nucleotides: TGTGCCAGCAGCTCCTTGTCGGGACCTACGTGGGAGCAGTTCTTC. Amino acids: CASSSLSGPTWEQFF. This chain connects TRBV7-2 to TRBJ2-1; perhaps D is TRBD1 or TRBD2 (5 bases each). The CDR3 runs 15 residues. Trimming pared 4 bases from V and 10 bases from J, leaving 20 bases between. Germline values: CDR1 SGHTA, CDR2 FQGNSA.

V gene TRBV27 combines with J gene TRBJ1-1; no definite D call. The CDR3 consists of 13 residues. Germline CDR1 MNHEY, CDR2 SMNVEV (reference sequence). V dropped 5 bases and J dropped 1 base, with 8 bases sitting between them. CDR3 nucleotide sequence: TGTGCCAGCAGTGCCCTCCGGAACACTGAAGCTTTCTTT. Its protein is CASSALRNTEAFF.

J is TRBJ1-2 and V is TRBV7-9; no clear D. This CDR3 contains 17 residues. Germline lookup yields CDR1 SEHNR and CDR2 FQNEAQ (reference sequence). Trimming pared 5 bases from V and 4 bases from J, leaving 23 bases between. CDR3 amino acids: CASSRTLPTDGGYGYTF. As DNA, the CDR3 is TGTGCCAGCAGCCGGACTTTACCTACGGACGGAGGCTATGGCTACACCTTC.

V is TRBV9 and J is TRBJ2-2, with D maybe TRBD2 (6 bases). The CDR3 is 15 residues long. The ends were cut back, 1 base at V and 3 bases at J, with 10 bases in the middle. Germline assignment: CDR1 SGDLS and CDR2 YYNGEE. DNA of the CDR3: TGTGCCAGCAGCGTAAAGGGAGGCGACACCGGGGAGCTGTTTTTT. Translated: CASSVKGGDTGELFF.

About this clone: At one end the junction does not follow the germline gene, possibly because of a read error. CDR3 protein: CASSPQGDNSPLHF. The CDR3 coding sequence is TGTGCCAGCTCTCCACAGGGCGATAATTCACCCCTCCACTTT. The chain employs TRBV18 and TRBJ1-6, with D possibly matching TRBD1 (6 bases). There are 14 residues in the CDR3. Germline V gene data show CDR1 as KGHSH and CDR2 as LQKENI.

The genes are TRBV25-1 and TRBJ1-4; possible D gene TRBD1, 5 bases. The CDR3 consists of 14 residues. V lost 2 bases, J lost 13 bases, and 17 bases lay in between. The germline gives CDR1 MGHDK, CDR2 SYGVNS. CDR3 residues: CASSEPGVGALLFF. Here the CDR3 DNA reads TGTGCCAGCAGTGAACCGGGGGTGGGTGCTTTACTGTTTTTT.

The chain recombines TRBV30 with TRBJ1-6; TRBD1 matches 7 bases. CDR1 GTSNPN and CDR2 SVGIG come from the germline V gene (reference sequence). The trim removed 0 bases at V and 0 bases at J, leaving 11 bases unmatched. This CDR3 is 19 amino acids long. CDR3 residues: CAWSVSRTGGSSYNSPLHF. The CDR3 coding sequence is TGTGCCTGGAGTGTATCGCGGACAGGTGGAAGCTCCTATAATTCACCCCTCCACTTT.